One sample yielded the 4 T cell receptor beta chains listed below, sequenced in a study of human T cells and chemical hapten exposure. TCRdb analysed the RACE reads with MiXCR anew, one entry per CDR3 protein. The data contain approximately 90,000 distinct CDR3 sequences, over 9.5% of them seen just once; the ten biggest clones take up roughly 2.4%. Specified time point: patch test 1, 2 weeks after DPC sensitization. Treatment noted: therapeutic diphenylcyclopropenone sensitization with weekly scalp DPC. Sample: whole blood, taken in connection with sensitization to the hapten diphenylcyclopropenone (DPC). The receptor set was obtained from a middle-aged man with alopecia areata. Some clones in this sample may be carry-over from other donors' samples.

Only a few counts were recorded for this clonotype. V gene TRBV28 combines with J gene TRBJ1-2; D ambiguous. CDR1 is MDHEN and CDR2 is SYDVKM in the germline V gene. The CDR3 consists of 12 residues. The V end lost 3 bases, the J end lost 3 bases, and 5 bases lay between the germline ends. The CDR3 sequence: CASSFTDYGYTF. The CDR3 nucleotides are TGTGCCAGCAGTTTCACCGACTATGGCTACACCTTC.

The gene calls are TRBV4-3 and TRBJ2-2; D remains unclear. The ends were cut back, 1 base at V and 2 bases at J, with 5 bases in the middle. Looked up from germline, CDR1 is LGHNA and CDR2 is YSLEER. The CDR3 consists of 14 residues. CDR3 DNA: TGCGCCAGCAGCCAAGCACGAAACACCGGGGAGCTGTTTTTT. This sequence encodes CASSQARNTGELFF.

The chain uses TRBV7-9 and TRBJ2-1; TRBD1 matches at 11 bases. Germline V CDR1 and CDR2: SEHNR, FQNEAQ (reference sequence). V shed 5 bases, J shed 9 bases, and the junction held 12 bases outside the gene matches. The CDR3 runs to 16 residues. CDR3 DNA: TGTGCCAGCAGCCAGACGCGGGACAGGGGGTCGGGTGAGCAGTTCTTC. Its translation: CASSQTRDRGSGEQFF.

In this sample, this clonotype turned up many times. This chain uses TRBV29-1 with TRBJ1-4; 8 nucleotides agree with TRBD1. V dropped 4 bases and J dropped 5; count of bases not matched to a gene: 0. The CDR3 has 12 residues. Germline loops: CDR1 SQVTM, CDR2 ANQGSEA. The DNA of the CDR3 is TGCAGCGTTGGGGACAGGAATGAAAAACTGTTTTTT. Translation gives CSVGDRNEKLFF.